This TCR beta chain was obtained from a study of shared clonotypes between healthy human individuals. The study, taken as a whole, reports: Among four donors, roughly 5% of naive CD4 clonotypes were found in common. With few donors, the genetic and exposure-history diversity represented was limited.

Both subsets, CD45RA+ naive and CD45RA-negative memory, were split from the CD4+ cells. The assay was immunoSEQ multiplex PCR, and TCRdb's table has in-frame clones only and misses some. The data contain 2 million to 3 million clones, 80% to 95% of them singletons. With respect to this clone: Its antigen is unknown.

CDR1 is MNHEY and CDR2 is SVGAGI in the germline V gene. V lost 6 bases and J lost 3; bases outside the gene matches: 2. The CDR3 loop spans 12 amino acids. The sequencing input was naive CD4+ T cells from PBMCs. Subset noted: CD45RA+ positively selected. The chain combines TRBV6-5 with TRBJ2-7; 7 bases match TRBD1. The receptor was isolated from a man aged 18 to 29 in good health. Some clones in this sample may be carry-over from other donors' samples. CDR3 in amino acids: CASRTGYYEQYF. Written as DNA, the CDR3 is TGTGCCAGCAGGACAGGGTACTACGAGCAGTACTTC.